A single sample gave rise to the 5 T cell receptor beta chains below, sequenced in a study of graft-versus-host responses after intestinal transplantation. Assay: immunoSEQ multiplex PCR; the TCRdb copy retains only in-frame clones and omits some. The data show roughly 6,400 clones, about 26% seen once. The source was alloreactive CD4+ T cells from a mixed lymphocyte reaction culture, collected before transplantation. Subset of the sample: CFSE-low proliferating T cells sorted from roughly six-day pre-transplant mixed lymphocyte reaction (GvH or HvG direction). The receptors shown here come from a human patient who was an organ donor for intestinal transplantation.

This clone has just a few counts. The chain carries TRBV7-9 and TRBJ2-3; D call uncertain. Trimming cost V 1 base and J 2 bases, with 4 bases left between them. The CDR3 consists of 13 residues. The germline V gene has CDR1 SEHNR and CDR2 FQNEAQ (reference sequence). CDR3 in amino acids: CASSLEVTDTQYF. The CDR3 nucleotides are TGTGCCAGCAGCTTAGAGGTCACAGATACGCAGTATTTT.

Judged by abundance, this clone is medium-sized. The chain recombines TRBV6-4 with TRBJ2-1, with 8 bases identical to TRBD2. CDR3 length: 15 residues. The trim removed 4 bases at V and 5 bases at J, leaving 7 bases unmatched. CDR1 MRHNA and CDR2 SNTAGT come from the germline V gene. CDR3 amino acids: CASSVELADNNEQFF. The CDR3 DNA reads as TGTGCCAGCAGTGTGGAACTAGCGGACAACAATGAGCAGTTCTTC.

The rearrangement uses TRBV6-1 and TRBJ2-5; 12 bases are a match to TRBD2. CDR1 MNHNS and CDR2 SASEGT come from the germline V gene. The V segment lost 6 bases and the J segment 5 bases; nucleotides outside the gene matches: 4. The CDR3 has 14 residues. The chain's CDR3 is CASRGTSGRETQYF. CDR3 in DNA: TGTGCCAGCAGGGGGACTAGCGGGCGGGAGACCCAGTACTTC.

This clone is judged medium-sized. In the same sample, other DNA sequences code for this CDR3. The rearrangement links TRBV5-1 to TRBJ2-1, with 13 bases lining up with TRBD2. This CDR3 has 15 amino acids. Germline lookup yields CDR1 SGHRS and CDR2 YFSETQ. V was clipped by 1 base and J by 9 bases; unmatched bases: 4. The CDR3 protein is CASSLNRLAGGEQFF. The CDR3, as DNA: TGCGCCAGCAGCTTGAACCGACTAGCGGGAGGTGAGCAGTTCTTC. Variable domain in full (rest from reference TRBV5-1 and TRBJ2-1): KAGVTQTPRYLIKTRGQQVTLSCSPISGHRSVSWYQQTPGQGLQFLFEYFSETQRNKGNFPGRFSGRQFSNSRSEMNVSTLELGDSALYLCASSLNRLAGGEQFFGPGTRLTVL.

This clone occurred a few times. CDR3 amino acids: CASSLGIAGGEPDTQYF. CDR3 DNA: TGTGCCAGCAGTTTGGGGATAGCGGGAGGGGAGCCAGATACGCAGTATTTT. The gene calls are TRBV28 and TRBJ2-3, with 11 bases identical to TRBD2. The germline V gene encodes CDR1 MDHEN and CDR2 SYDVKM. With 3 bases clipped from V and 4 bases from J, the junction kept 9 bases outside the gene matches. The CDR3 is 17 amino acids.